Each of the 16 T cell receptor beta chains below was sequenced from the same sample in a study of regulatory T cells in long-lasting Graves disease. Building of the TCR beta libraries involved iRepertoire HTBI primers and Arm-PCR of CDR3 regions. TCRdb re-derived calls from the multiplex PCR reads in MiXCR, one entry per CDR3 protein. Of roughly 500,000 distinct CDR3 sequences listed, 14% are singletons. The sample's time point: newly diagnosed GD, antithyroid drugs for less than 3 months. Preparation of the TCR library used RNA extracted from PBMCs. These data also formed part of another study, on T cells in Graves' hyperthyroidism and ophthalmopathy.

Here the sequenced sample was peripheral blood mononuclear cells (PBMCs), taken at new diagnosis, from a patient treated with antithyroid drugs. The receptor set was obtained from a woman aged 45-65 years with Graves disease.

This clonotype showed up many times. This chain connects TRBV28 to TRBJ1-2, with 7 bases lining up with TRBD1. Per germline, CDR1 MDHEN and CDR2 SYDVKM. Germline trimming cut 5 bases from V and 4 bases from J; bases unmatched to any gene: 10. CDR3 length: 15 amino acids. CDR3 nucleotides: TGTGCCAGCAGTCTGCAAGGACAGGCTTTCTATGGCTACACCTTC. Translating it yields CASSLQGQAFYGYTF.

The sample holds a few counts of this clonotype. The chain combines TRBV4-1 with TRBJ2-7; D might be TRBD1 (6 bases). The CDR3 loop spans 14 amino acids. V lost 1 base and J 3 bases, leaving 10 bases between the germline ends. Germline CDR1 reads MGHRA; CDR2 reads YSYEKL. The CDR3 coding sequence is TGCGCCAGCAGCCAAGGGGCAGGGGTCTACGAGCAGTACTTC. This sequence encodes CASSQGAGVYEQYF.

The table lists this clonotype with a count of one. The rearrangement uses TRBV12-3 or TRBV12-4 and TRBJ2-7; 9 positions match TRBD1. The CDR3 length is 15 residues. The V segment lost 3 bases and the J segment 6 bases; nucleotides outside the gene matches: 9. The CDR3 sequence is CASSLAGTGWGEQYF. CDR3 bases: TGTGCCAGCAGTTTGGCCGGGACAGGGTGGGGCGAGCAGTACTTC.

The chain combines TRBV10-3 with TRBJ1-1, with TRBD1 matching 10 bases. The CDR3 runs 17 residues. Germline assignment: CDR1 ENHRY and CDR2 SYGVKD. J gave up 0 bases and V 4 bases, and 8 bases lay outside the gene matches. DNA of the CDR3: TGTGCCATCAGTGGGGGGGGACAGGGGTATATGAACACTGAAGCTTTCTTT. This encodes CAISGGGQGYMNTEAFF.

This clonotype occurred many times. The V and J genes are TRBV5-1 and TRBJ2-7; tentatively, D is TRBD1 (6 bases). V was clipped by 2 bases and J by 2 bases, with 17 bases between them. This CDR3 has 16 residues. In germline, CDR1 is SGHRS, CDR2 YFSETQ. Here the CDR3 DNA reads TGCGCCAGCAGCTTTGTGTCCGGGACACAACCCTACGAGCAGTACTTC. Translated, it gives CASSFVSGTQPYEQYF.

This clonotype has only a few counts. The J gene is TRBJ1-3, the V gene TRBV19; TRBD1 is a possible D gene (6 bases). The CDR3 has 15 residues. The V and J ends lost 7 bases and 1 base respectively, with 14 bases between them. CDR1 and CDR2 from the germline V gene are LNHDA and SQIVND (reference sequence). CDR3 coding DNA: TGTGCCAGTACCCTTCTCGACAGGTCTGGAAACACCATATATTTT. The encoded protein is CASTLLDRSGNTIYF.

The genes are TRBV5-1 and TRBJ2-2, with 10 bases identical to TRBD1. The germline gives CDR1 SGHRS, CDR2 YFSETQ. The J segment lost 3 bases and the V segment lost 4 bases, leaving 3 bases of the junction unmatched. The CDR3 sequence is 15 residues long. Here the CDR3 reads CASSIGQGDTGELFF. In nucleotides, the CDR3 is TGCGCCAGCAGCATCGGACAGGGGGACACCGGGGAGCTGTTTTTT. The variable domain in full, with the rest retrieved from reference TRBV5-1 and TRBJ2-2, is KAGVTQTPRYLIKTRGQQVTLSCSPISGHRSVSWYQQTPGQGLQFLFEYFSETQRNKGNFPGRFSGRQFSNSRSEMNVSTLELGDSALYLCASSIGQGDTGELFFGEGSRLTVL.

This clonotype was picked up many times. CDR3 protein: CASSIGLGTDTQYF. The CDR3 region has the DNA TGTGCCAGTAGTATAGGGCTCGGCACAGATACGCAGTATTTT. The chain joins TRBV19 to TRBJ2-3; D is uncertain. Trimming removed 1 base at V and 1 base at J, with 6 bases between. Germline V gene lookup returns CDR1 LNHDA and CDR2 SQIVND (reference sequence). The CDR3 covers 14 residues.

Ten or more counts support this clonotype. The chain is built from TRBV14 and TRBJ2-1; the match to TRBD1 covers 8 bases. Germline V gene lookup returns CDR1 SGHDN and CDR2 FVKESK. The length of the CDR3 is 15 residues. V lost 4 bases to trimming and J lost 4 bases; unmatched junction nucleotides: 6. CDR3 sequence (DNA): TGTGCCAGCAGCCGGACAGGGCGGGGATACAATGAGCAGTTCTTC. This translates into CASSRTGRGYNEQFF.

This clonotype was counted many times. The chain is built from TRBV7-2 and TRBJ2-7, with D possibly matching TRBD1 (5 bases). Trimming removed 2 bases from V and 3 bases from J, with 8 bases in between. The germline CDR1 and CDR2 sequences are SGHTA and FQGNSA. The CDR3 spans 13 residues. The CDR3 region has the DNA TGTGCCAGCAGCTTACAGGGCCTCTACGAGCAGTACTTC. This codes for CASSLQGLYEQYF.

As regards this clonotype: A much larger clone differs by one base, so this may be a read error. The chain has TRBV7-9 and TRBJ2-7, with no clear D. The V end was cut by 6 bases, the J end by 0 bases, with 12 bases between. The length of the CDR3 is 14 residues. Germline CDR1 SEHNR, CDR2 FQNEAQ (reference sequence). The CDR3 nucleotides read TGTGCCAGCAGTTCCTTCAGGAACTCCTACGAGCAGTACTTC. It encodes CASSSFRNSYEQYF.

This clonotype appeared many times. The chain joins TRBV6-1 to TRBJ1-4; D unresolved. V lost 4 bases and J lost 0, with 9 bases in between. The CDR3 length is 15 residues. Germline V gene sequence: CDR1 MNHNS, CDR2 SASEGT. CDR3 residues: CASSALRATNEKLFF. CDR3 DNA sequence: TGTGCCAGCAGTGCGCTAAGGGCAACTAATGAAAAACTGTTTTTT.

Ten or more counts support this clonotype. This chain joins TRBV5-1 and TRBJ2-7; D is ambiguous. Germline-derived CDR1 and CDR2 are SGHRS and YFSETQ. Trimming stripped 1 base from V and 5 bases from J, with 10 bases between. This CDR3 is 13 amino acids long. DNA for the CDR3: TGCGCCAGCAGCTTGTGGGTCTCGGACGAGCAGTACTTC. It is translated as CASSLWVSDEQYF.

This clonotype has more than one count but fewer than ten. V and J are TRBV18 and TRBJ2-7; D ambiguous. V lost 1 base to trimming and J lost 2 bases, with 12 bases between them. Per germline, CDR1 KGHSH and CDR2 LQKENI. The CDR3 extends over 15 amino acids. CDR3 region: CASSPLEGNPYEQYF. DNA for the CDR3: TGTGCCAGCTCACCACTTGAAGGGAACCCCTACGAGCAGTACTTC. The whole variable domain, filled in from reference TRBV18 and TRBJ2-7, reads NAGVMQNPRHLVRRRGQEARLRCSPMKGHSHVYWYRQLPEEGLKFMVYLQKENIIDESGMPKERFSAEFPKEGPSILRIQQVVRGDSAAYFCASSPLEGNPYEQYFGPGTRLTVT.

This clonotype has a handful of counts. The rearrangement joins TRBV7-8 to TRBJ1-1; D call uncertain. The CDR3 extends over 15 amino acids. Deletions cut 1 base from V and 5 bases from J, with 14 bases between. Germline values: CDR1 SGHVS, CDR2 FQNEAQ. CDR3 bases: TGTGCCAGCAGCTTAGTTGGGGAGACGAGGACTGAAGCTTTCTTT. Translating it yields CASSLVGETRTEAFF. Supplemented by reference TRBV7-8 and TRBJ1-1, the full variable domain reads GAGVSQSPRYKVAKRGQDVALRCDPISGHVSLFWYQQALGQGPEFLTYFQNEAQLDKSGLPSDRFFAERPEGSVSTLKIQRTQQEDSAVYLCASSLVGETRTEAFFGQGTRLTVV.

This clonotype was detected a few times. This rearrangement joins TRBV6-1 to TRBJ2-1; 11 bases are shared with TRBD2. J was trimmed by 8 bases and V by 7 bases; bases with no gene match: 13. The CDR3 has 16 residues. The V gene's germline CDR1 is MNHNS and CDR2 SASEGT. CDR3 DNA sequence: TGTGCCAGCACCAAAAATACCGGGACTAGCGGCGATGAGCAGTTCTTC. Translating it yields CASTKNTGTSGDEQFF.